The sequence of this TCR beta chain was determined in a study of blood T cell repertoires in COVID-19. Study as a whole: Samples of COVID-19 (acute and convalescent) were obtained from the United States, Italy and Spain. T cells, B-cell-depleted T cells, or PBMCs provided the cDNA or gDNA that served as material.

V trimming: 2 bases; J trimming: 6 bases; junction bases outside the gene matches: 3. This CDR3 has 14 residues. From germline, CDR1 is MNHEY and CDR2 SVGAGI. Assay: immunoSEQ multiplex PCR; the TCRdb copy retains only in-frame clones and omits some. The sample contains 200,000 to 250,000 clones, roughly 88% of which appear only once. The V and J genes are TRBV6-5 and TRBJ1-5; 8 nucleotides align to TRBD1. This receptor was obtained from a middle-aged man with active or convalescent COVID-19. Sequences were obtained from peripheral blood. The CDR3 DNA is TGTGCCAGCAGTTACAAACAGGGGGGTCAGCCCCAGCATTTT. Translating it yields CASSYKQGGQPQHF.